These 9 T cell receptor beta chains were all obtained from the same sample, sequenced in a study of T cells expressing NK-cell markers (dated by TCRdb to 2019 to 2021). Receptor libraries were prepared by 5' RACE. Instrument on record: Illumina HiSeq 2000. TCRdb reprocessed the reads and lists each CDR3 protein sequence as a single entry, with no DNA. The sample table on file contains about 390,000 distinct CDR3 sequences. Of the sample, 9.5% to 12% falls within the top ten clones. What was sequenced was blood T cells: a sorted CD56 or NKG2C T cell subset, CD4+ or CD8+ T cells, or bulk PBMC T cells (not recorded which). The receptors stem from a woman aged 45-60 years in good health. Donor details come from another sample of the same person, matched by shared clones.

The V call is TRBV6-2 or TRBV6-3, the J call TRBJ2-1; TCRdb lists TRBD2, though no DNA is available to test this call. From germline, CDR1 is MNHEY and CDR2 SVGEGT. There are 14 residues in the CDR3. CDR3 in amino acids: CASSYGSSRDEQFF.

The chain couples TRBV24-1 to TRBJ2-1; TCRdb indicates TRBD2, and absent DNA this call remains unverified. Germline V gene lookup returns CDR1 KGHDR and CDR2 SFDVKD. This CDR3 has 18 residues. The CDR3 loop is CATSDRGGRTSGRNEQFF.

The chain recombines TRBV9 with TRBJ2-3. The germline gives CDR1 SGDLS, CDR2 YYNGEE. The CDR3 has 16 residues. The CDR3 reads CASSSAWGLFTDTQYF.

CDR3 sequence: CASSYWQGTYEQYF. This chain uses TRBV6-5 with TRBJ2-7; checking the TCRdb D call of TRBD1 is not possible without DNA. Per germline, CDR1 MNHEY and CDR2 SVGAGI. This CDR3 contains 14 residues.

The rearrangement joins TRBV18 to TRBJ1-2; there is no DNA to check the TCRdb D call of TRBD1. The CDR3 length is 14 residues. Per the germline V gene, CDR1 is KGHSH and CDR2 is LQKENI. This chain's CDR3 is CASSPLPNDRGNTF. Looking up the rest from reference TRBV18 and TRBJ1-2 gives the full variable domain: NAGVMQNPRHLVRRRGQEARLRCSPMKGHSHVYWYRQLPEEGLKFMVYLQKENIIDESGMPKERFSAEFPKEGPSILRIQQVVRGDSAAYFCASSPLPNDRGNTFGSGTRLTVV.

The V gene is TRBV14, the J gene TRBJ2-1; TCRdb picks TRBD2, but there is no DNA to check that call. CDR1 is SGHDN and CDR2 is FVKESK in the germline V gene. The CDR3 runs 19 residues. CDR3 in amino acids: CAISTRAGEKKRSYNEQFF.

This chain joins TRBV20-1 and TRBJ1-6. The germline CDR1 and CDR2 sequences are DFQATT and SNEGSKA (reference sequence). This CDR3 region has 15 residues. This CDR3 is CSARKTATYNSPLHF.

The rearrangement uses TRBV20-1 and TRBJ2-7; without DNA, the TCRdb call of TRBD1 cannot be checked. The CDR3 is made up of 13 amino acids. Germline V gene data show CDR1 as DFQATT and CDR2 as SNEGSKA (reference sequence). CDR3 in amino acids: CSAQHGVGIEQYF.

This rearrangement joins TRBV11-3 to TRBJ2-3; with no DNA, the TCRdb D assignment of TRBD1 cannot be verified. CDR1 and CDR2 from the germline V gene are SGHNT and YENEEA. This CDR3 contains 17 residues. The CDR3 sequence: CASSPPRWGGRTDTQYF. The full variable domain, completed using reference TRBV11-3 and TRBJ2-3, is EAGVVQSPRYKIIEKKQPVAFWCNPISGHNTLYWYLQNLGQGPELLIRYENEEAVDDSQLPKDRFSAERLKGVDSTLKIQPAELGDSAVYLCASSPPRWGGRTDTQYFGPGTRLTVL.